The 25 T cell receptor beta chains below were found in one sample sequenced in a study of cytomegalovirus exposure and HLA in healthy donors (dated by TCRdb to about 2017). Libraries came from the immunoSEQ multiplex PCR assay. This immuneACCESS table, as held by TCRdb, lists in-frame sequences with V and J called but not all clones. Of the missing ones, under half trace to an unresolved V gene in checked studies; the others have no known cause. The sample includes about 140,000 clones, with approximately 87% observed a single time. Nearly 3% of the sample rests with the top ten. Input material: PBMCs. The receptors were gathered from a man younger than 35 in good health and CMV-seronegative.

The chain joins TRBV10-3 to TRBJ2-3; 7 nucleotides agree with TRBD1. Germline CDR1 and CDR2: ENHRY and SYGVKD. This CDR3 contains 15 residues. The junction had 5 bases not matched to a gene; V was cut back by 0 bases and J by 5 bases. DNA for the CDR3: TGTGCCATCAGTGAGTCGAAGGGGGCCGGAGATACGCAGTATTTT. Protein sequence: CAISESKGAGDTQYF.

The chain recombines TRBV5-1 with TRBJ1-1; no clear D gene. The CDR3 runs 14 residues. V lost 3 bases, J lost 2 bases, and 11 bases lay in between. The germline V gene encodes CDR1 SGHRS and CDR2 YFSETQ. The CDR3: CASSSPGLNTEAFF. CDR3 bases: TGCGCCAGCAGCTCCCCGGGGTTAAACACTGAAGCTTTCTTT.

The genes are TRBV19 and TRBJ2-1; 8 bases match TRBD2. Germline V gives CDR1 LNHDA, CDR2 SQIVND (reference sequence). Trimming cost V 5 bases and J 3 bases; bases outside gene matches: 3. The CDR3 loop spans 14 amino acids. The DNA for the CDR3 is TGTGCCAGTAGTCCCAGCGGGAGCTACAATGAGCAGTTCTTC. It specifies CASSPSGSYNEQFF.

This clone was recorded a few times. The chain uses TRBV11-2 and TRBJ1-2, with TRBD1 matching over 7 bases. V shed 5 bases, J shed 7 bases, and the junction held 7 bases outside the gene matches. The CDR3 totals 13 residues. Germline CDR1 is SGHAT and CDR2 is FQNNGV. CDR3 region: CASSPGTAIGYTF. For the CDR3, the DNA is TGTGCCAGCAGCCCCGGGACAGCAATTGGCTACACCTTC.

The chain recombines TRBV7-9 with TRBJ2-1; 11 bases are shared with TRBD2. The CDR3 is 15 residues long. CDR1 and CDR2 (germline): SEHNR, FQNEAQ (reference sequence). The V and J ends lost 5 bases and 4 bases, in that order; junction bases with no gene match: 4. In nucleotides, the CDR3 is TGTGCCAGCAGCCTTACTAGCGGGGGATACAATGAGCAGTTCTTC. Its protein product is CASSLTSGGYNEQFF.

This sequence joins TRBV19 and TRBJ2-7; maybe TRBD2 (6 bases). Germline loops: CDR1 LNHDA, CDR2 SQIVND (reference sequence). This CDR3 comprises 16 residues. Trimming removed 7 bases at V and 7 bases at J, with 26 bases between. This CDR3 is CASTKHSAGNGEEQYF. The CDR3 region has the DNA TGTGCCAGTACCAAACATTCGGCGGGAAATGGGGAAGAGCAGTACTTC.

V usage is TRBV7-6 and J usage is TRBJ1-3; 12 bases agree with TRBD1. From germline, CDR1 is SGHVS and CDR2 FNYEAQ. J lost 4 bases, V lost 5 bases, and 6 bases had no gene match. This CDR3 comprises 16 residues. The CDR3 loop is CASSLLGQGAGNTIYF. The CDR3 DNA follows: TGTGCCAGCAGCCTGCTGGGACAGGGGGCGGGAAACACCATATATTTT.

The chain combines TRBV15 with TRBJ2-5; unclear D gene. Germline CDR1 LNHNV, CDR2 YYDKDF (reference sequence). The CDR3 length is 15 residues. V lost 0 bases to trimming and J lost 1 base, with 9 bases between them. CDR3 bases: TGTGCCACCAGCAGAGATCAATCGGTCCAAGAGACCCAGTACTTC. Its translation: CATSRDQSVQETQYF.

The V call is TRBV30, the J call TRBJ2-1; TRBD2 aligns across 10 bases. Looked up from germline, CDR1 is GTSNPN and CDR2 is SVGIG (reference sequence). Trimming took 1 base from V and 4 from J; bases not matched to a gene: 1. The CDR3 loop spans 14 amino acids. The CDR3 is CAWSGTSGYNEQFF. For the CDR3, the DNA is TGTGCCTGGAGTGGGACTAGCGGATACAATGAGCAGTTCTTC.

This chain uses TRBV5-1 with TRBJ2-7; 9 bases line up with TRBD1. Trimming took 3 bases from V and 2 from J; bases not matched to a gene: 3. The CDR3 covers 14 residues. Germline CDR1 is SGHRS and CDR2 is YFSETQ. CDR3 sequence: CASSSGTGPYEQYF. The CDR3 region has the DNA TGCGCCAGCAGCTCCGGGACAGGGCCCTACGAGCAGTACTTC.

The V call is TRBV4-1, the J call TRBJ2-5, with 9 nucleotides matching TRBD1. V lost 4 bases and J lost 4; bases outside the gene matches: 10. This CDR3 has 16 amino acids. Germline lookup yields CDR1 MGHRA and CDR2 YSYEKL. The CDR3 DNA is TGCGCCAGCAGCCGGTTGGGGGGGACAGGGACAGAGACCCAGTACTTC. Protein: CASSRLGGTGTETQYF.

This sequence joins TRBV2 and TRBJ1-2, with D hard to call. The CDR3 loop spans 12 amino acids. Germline V CDR1 and CDR2: SNHLY, FYNNEI. With 3 bases removed from V and 4 bases from J, the gap between germline ends came to 6 bases. The CDR3, as DNA: TGTGCCAGCAGTGAGGGAGGCTATGGCTACACCTTC. Translating gives CASSEGGYGYTF.

This chain joins TRBV29-1 and TRBJ1-2; TRBD1 aligns across 8 bases. This CDR3 has 17 amino acids. In germline, CDR1 is SQVTM, CDR2 ANQGSEA. The V segment lost 6 bases and the J segment 6 bases; nucleotides outside the gene matches: 21. CDR3 sequence reads: CSVGGTGVSLVDDGYTF. The CDR3 coding sequence is TGCAGCGTGGGGGGGACAGGTGTTTCCCTAGTGGACGATGGCTACACCTTC.

This clone was picked up a small number of times. The genes are TRBV25-1 and TRBJ1-2, with D maybe TRBD1 (5 bases). Trimming took 4 bases from V and 4 from J, leaving 13 bases between them. Germline V lookup: CDR1 MGHDK, CDR2 SYGVNS. The CDR3 contains 14 residues. CDR3 sequence: CASSVSGDSYGYTF. The CDR3 DNA reads TGTGCCAGCAGTGTCTCGGGAGACAGCTATGGCTACACCTTC.

The V gene is TRBV6-1, the J gene TRBJ2-1, with D maybe TRBD2 (6 bases). Per the germline V gene, CDR1 is MNHNS and CDR2 is SASEGT. CDR3 size: 13 residues. V was trimmed by 2 bases and J by 9 bases, leaving 11 bases between them. In DNA, the CDR3 is TGTGCCAGCAGTGAATCTGTCGGGGGTGAGCAGTTCTTC. Its translation: CASSESVGGEQFF.

The V and J genes are TRBV28 and TRBJ2-7; TRBD2 aligns across 11 bases. Germline lookup yields CDR1 MDHEN and CDR2 SYDVKM. The CDR3 consists of 15 residues. J lost 6 bases, V lost 3 bases, and 7 bases had no gene match. The DNA of the CDR3 is TGTGCCAGCAGTTTTATAGCGGGAGGGCCTGGCGAGCAGTACTTC. Protein product: CASSFIAGGPGEQYF.

This clone was picked up a small number of times. The genes are TRBV5-1 and TRBJ2-1; weak D call: TRBD1 (6 bases). V was clipped by 4 bases and J by 6 bases, with 14 bases between them. The CDR3 extends over 14 amino acids. Germline V gene sequence: CDR1 SGHRS, CDR2 YFSETQ. CDR3 DNA sequence: TGCGCCAGCAGCGTAACACAGGGATCCAATGAGCAGTTCTTC. Encoded protein: CASSVTQGSNEQFF.

The chain carries TRBV30 and TRBJ2-5; 8 bases map to TRBD2. The germline gives CDR1 GTSNPN, CDR2 SVGIG (reference sequence). The CDR3 runs 12 residues. The ends lost 7 bases at V and 1 base at J; junction bases unmatched: 2. In DNA form, the CDR3 reads TGTGCCTTTAGCGGGATCCAAGAGACCCAGTACTTC. This codes for CAFSGIQETQYF.

The chain is built from TRBV7-2 and TRBJ2-7, with a weak D call TRBD1 (5 bases). CDR1 is SGHTA and CDR2 is FQGNSA in the germline V gene. The CDR3 loop spans 12 amino acids. V lost 2 bases, J lost 3 bases, and 5 bases lay in between. CDR3 loop: CASSLRGYEQYF. In nucleotides, the CDR3 is TGTGCCAGCAGCTTAAGGGGCTACGAGCAGTACTTC.

The chain links TRBV6-5 to TRBJ1-2; possible D gene TRBD1, 5 bases. The CDR3 is 16 amino acids. From germline, CDR1 is MNHEY and CDR2 SVGAGI. With 4 bases removed from V and 1 base from J, the gap between germline ends came to 16 bases. This CDR3 is CASSFPSGEGNYGYTF. CDR3 coding DNA: TGTGCCAGCAGTTTTCCCTCGGGGGAGGGTAACTATGGCTACACCTTC.

This chain uses TRBV5-4 with TRBJ2-1; 10 bases are a match to TRBD1. CDR3 size: 15 residues. Germline lookup yields CDR1 SGHNT and CDR2 YYREEE (reference sequence). With 3 bases clipped from V and 4 bases from J, the junction kept 4 bases outside the gene matches. The CDR3 loop reads CASSSGTGAYNEQFF. CDR3 nucleotide sequence: TGTGCCAGCAGCTCCGGGACAGGGGCGTACAATGAGCAGTTCTTC.

This chain joins TRBV5-1 and TRBJ2-7; D perhaps matches TRBD2 (5 bases). CDR3 size: 13 residues. Germline assignment: CDR1 SGHRS and CDR2 YFSETQ. V lost 3 bases and J lost 9, with 16 bases in between. The CDR3 coding sequence is TGCGCCAGCAGCTCGGACCCCTCCAGCGGGCAGTACTTC. It encodes CASSSDPSSGQYF. Supplemented by reference TRBV5-1 and TRBJ2-7, the full variable domain reads KAGVTQTPRYLIKTRGQQVTLSCSPISGHRSVSWYQQTPGQGLQFLFEYFSETQRNKGNFPGRFSGRQFSNSRSEMNVSTLELGDSALYLCASSSDPSSGQYFGPGTRLTVT.

The chain is built from TRBV6-6 and TRBJ2-7, with 11 bases matching TRBD1. The CDR3 covers 16 residues. V shed 3 bases, J shed 4 bases, and the junction held 8 bases outside the gene matches. The V gene's germline CDR1 is MNHNY and CDR2 SVGAGI (reference sequence). Here the CDR3 reads CASSYLGTGGRYEQYF. In DNA, the CDR3 is TGTGCCAGCAGTTATTTGGGGACAGGGGGTCGATACGAGCAGTACTTC.

J is TRBJ2-7 and V is TRBV7-9; 8 bases match TRBD2. After removal of 5 bases from V and 4 bases from J, the junction contained 7 bases not matched to a gene. Germline CDR1 is SEHNR and CDR2 is FQNEAQ (reference sequence). CDR3 length: 14 amino acids. CDR3 loop: CASSHAAGGYEQYF. The CDR3 region has the DNA TGTGCCAGCAGCCACGCTGCGGGGGGTTACGAGCAGTACTTC.

This rearrangement joins TRBV5-1 to TRBJ1-4; no clear D. Germline lookup yields CDR1 SGHRS and CDR2 YFSETQ. Trimming pared 3 bases from V and 5 bases from J, leaving 14 bases between. The length of the CDR3 is 15 residues. The CDR3 sequence: CASSSTTGLNEKLFF. The CDR3 nucleotides are TGCGCCAGCAGCTCGACGACGGGATTGAATGAAAAACTGTTTTTT.